Listed here are 30 T cell receptor beta chains from one sample, sequenced in a study of cytomegalovirus exposure and HLA in healthy donors (dated by TCRdb to about 2017). Library preparation employed the immunoSEQ multiplex PCR assay. A mixture of 60 forward primers for TCR Vbeta segments and 13 reverse primers for TCR Jbeta segments was used in the multiplex PCR. Not all clones reach the TCRdb copy of this immuneACCESS table, which keeps in-frame sequences only. Checked studies attribute under half of the gap to unresolved V genes and leave the rest unexplained. Here the sample has about 170,000 clones; 75% to 90% occur a single time. Of the sample, 2% to 2.5% falls within the top ten clones. Material for sequencing was PBMCs. Receptors originate from a male donor in good health and CMV-seronegative.

This clone was seen a few times. The chain recombines TRBV27 with TRBJ1-1, with D possibly TRBD1 on 5 matching bases. Trimming shortened V by 1 base and J by 6 bases, and 15 bases separated the two germline ends. The length of the CDR3 is 15 residues. Germline assignment: CDR1 MNHEY and CDR2 SMNVEV (reference sequence). The CDR3 reads CASSLFGGGISEAFF. For the CDR3, the DNA is TGTGCCAGCAGTTTATTCGGGGGGGGAATCTCTGAAGCTTTCTTT.

The rearrangement joins TRBV30 to TRBJ1-4, with D unresolved. Germline V gene lookup returns CDR1 GTSNPN and CDR2 SVGIG (reference sequence). The CDR3 runs 12 residues. Trimming left V 2 bases short and J 6 bases short, with 7 bases between. The CDR3 spells CAWSISDEKLFF. The DNA for the CDR3 is TGTGCCTGGAGTATATCAGATGAAAAACTGTTTTTT.

V is TRBV6-1 and J is TRBJ2-1; weak D call: TRBD1 (5 bases). The CDR3 is 18 residues long. The V and J ends lost 3 bases and 1 base respectively, with 19 bases between them. CDR1 and CDR2 (germline): MNHNS, SASEGT. The CDR3 is CASSDNRFRVRSYNEQFF. The CDR3 DNA reads as TGTGCCAGCAGTGACAATAGGTTCAGGGTCAGATCCTACAATGAGCAGTTCTTC.

This clone has just one count. This rearrangement joins TRBV9 to TRBJ1-5, with D perhaps matching TRBD1 (6 bases). Germline V gene sequence: CDR1 SGDLS, CDR2 YYNGEE. Trimming pared 4 bases from V and 6 bases from J, leaving 14 bases between. CDR3 length equals 14 residues. CDR3 sequence reads: CASSQGQGLQPQHF. The CDR3 region has the DNA TGTGCCAGCAGCCAGGGGCAGGGCCTTCAGCCCCAGCATTTT.

This sequence joins TRBV2 and TRBJ2-7; 9 bases are a match to TRBD2. J gave up 3 bases and V 1 base, and 4 bases lay outside the gene matches. The CDR3 is 15 residues long. Germline V lookup: CDR1 SNHLY, CDR2 FYNNEI. The CDR3 nucleotides read TGTGCCAGCAGTGAAGGTAGCGGGGGAGACTACGAGCAGTACTTC. It encodes CASSEGSGGDYEQYF.

This clone is a singleton in its sample. V gene TRBV27 combines with J gene TRBJ1-6; D is ambiguous. V was shortened by 5 bases and J by 12 bases, with 11 bases between the two germline ends. Germline V gene sequence: CDR1 MNHEY, CDR2 SMNVEV (reference sequence). This CDR3 is 12 amino acids long. In nucleotides, the CDR3 is TGTGCCAGCAGTCCACAATCACAACCCCTCCACTTT. This gives the protein CASSPQSQPLHF.

The rearrangement uses TRBV5-5 and TRBJ1-1; D is ambiguous. The CDR3 totals 14 residues. V shed 2 bases and J shed 4 bases, with 12 bases lying between them. Germline V lookup: CDR1 SGHKS, CDR2 YYEKEE (reference sequence). The CDR3 spells CASSFFRAFTEAFF. The CDR3 DNA follows: TGTGCCAGCAGCTTCTTTAGAGCTTTCACTGAAGCTTTCTTT. The variable domain in full, with the rest retrieved from reference TRBV5-5 and TRBJ1-1, is DAGVTQSPTHLIKTRGQQVTLRCSPISGHKSVSWYQQVLGQGPQFIFQYYEKEERGRGNFPDRFSARQFPNYSSELNVNALLLGDSALYLCASSFFRAFTEAFFGQGTRLTVV.

The chain combines TRBV28 with TRBJ2-3; TRBD2 might be the D (6 bases). The CDR3 length is 15 residues. The germline V gene has CDR1 MDHEN and CDR2 SYDVKM. The ends were cut back, 4 bases at V and 6 bases at J, with 17 bases in the middle. The CDR3 region is CASSSAGIPRDTQYF. CDR3 bases: TGTGCCAGCAGTTCCGCGGGGATACCGCGGGATACGCAGTATTTT.

This sequence joins TRBV18 and TRBJ2-7; a weak D match, TRBD2 (6 bases). V lost 3 bases, J lost 2 bases, and 14 bases lay in between. Germline loops: CDR1 KGHSH, CDR2 LQKENI. The CDR3 extends over 15 amino acids. This CDR3 reads CASSPLVAVTYEQYF. DNA of the CDR3: TGTGCCAGCTCACCCCTTGTAGCGGTAACCTACGAGCAGTACTTC.

This chain uses TRBV9 with TRBJ2-1; D might be TRBD1 (5 bases). V gave up 0 bases and J gave up 3 bases, with 7 bases separating them. The CDR3 loop spans 14 amino acids. Germline assignment: CDR1 SGDLS and CDR2 YYNGEE. In DNA, the CDR3 is TGTGCCAGCAGCGTAGGACAGTACTACAATGAGCAGTTCTTC. Translation: CASSVGQYYNEQFF.

This sequence joins TRBV27 and TRBJ2-6; 9 bases are a match to TRBD2. This CDR3 has 20 amino acids. CDR1 is MNHEY and CDR2 is SMNVEV in the germline V gene (reference sequence). Trimming removed 1 base from V and 0 bases from J; junction bases left unmatched: 10. CDR3: CASSLLAGWRGGSGANVLTF. DNA of the CDR3: TGTGCCAGCAGTTTATTGGCGGGATGGCGGGGGGGCTCTGGGGCCAACGTCCTGACTTTC.

This clone was detected a few times. The J gene is TRBJ2-7, the V gene TRBV19, with 7 positions matching TRBD1. This CDR3 is built from 16 residues. Germline CDR1 reads LNHDA; CDR2 reads SQIVND (reference sequence). The V and J ends lost 3 bases and 0 bases, in that order; junction bases with no gene match: 8. The CDR3 sequence is CASSIWRGDSSYEQYF. The DNA of the CDR3 is TGTGCCAGTAGTATCTGGAGAGGGGACAGCTCCTACGAGCAGTACTTC. Looking up the rest from reference TRBV19 and TRBJ2-7 gives the full variable domain: DGGITQSPKYLFRKEGQNVTLSCEQNLNHDAMYWYRQDPGQGLRLIYYSQIVNDFQKGDIAEGYSVSREKKESFPLTVTSAQKNPTAFYLCASSIWRGDSSYEQYFGPGTRLTVT.

This clone occurred a few times. This chain connects TRBV28 to TRBJ1-4, with 9 bases aligning to TRBD1. The CDR3 contains 15 residues. V trimming: 3 bases; J trimming: 4 bases; junction bases outside the gene matches: 3. CDR1 is MDHEN and CDR2 is SYDVKM in the germline V gene. In DNA, the CDR3 is TGTGCCAGCAGTTTGGGGGGACAGGGTAATGAAAAACTGTTTTTT. As protein: CASSLGGQGNEKLFF.

This chain connects TRBV4-2 to TRBJ2-6; D not resolved. V lost 1 base and J 0 bases, leaving 10 bases between the germline ends. In germline, CDR1 is LGHNA, CDR2 YNFKEQ. This CDR3 is built from 17 residues. The CDR3 region is CASSQGQAVSGANVLTF. DNA of the CDR3: TGTGCCAGCAGCCAAGGCCAGGCAGTCTCTGGGGCCAACGTCCTGACTTTC.

The chain uses TRBV5-1 and TRBJ2-7, with 8 bases identical to TRBD1. Germline V gene lookup returns CDR1 SGHRS and CDR2 YFSETQ. CDR3 length: 15 residues. V lost 4 bases and J lost 4; bases outside the gene matches: 10. The CDR3 reads CASSPGQGARYEQYF. In DNA, the CDR3 is TGCGCCAGCAGCCCAGGACAGGGAGCAAGGTACGAGCAGTACTTC.

This chain joins TRBV6-5 and TRBJ1-1, with 8 bases lining up with TRBD1. Germline V gene data show CDR1 as MNHEY and CDR2 as SVGAGI. V trimming: 6 bases; J trimming: 3 bases; junction bases outside the gene matches: 9. This CDR3 is built from 15 residues. DNA for the CDR3: TGTGCCAGCAGCCTATCGGACAGGGATGACACTGAAGCTTTCTTT. Its translation is CASSLSDRDDTEAFF.

The CDR3 nucleotides read TGTGCCAGCAGGTCAGGACAGATCTCCTACAATGAGCAGTTCTTC. It translates to CASRSGQISYNEQFF. V usage is TRBV2 and J usage is TRBJ2-1; D perhaps matches TRBD1 (6 bases). V was shortened by 6 bases and J by 0 bases, with 12 bases between the two germline ends. This CDR3 has 15 residues. Germline V gene lookup returns CDR1 SNHLY and CDR2 FYNNEI.

The genes are TRBV4-3 and TRBJ2-2; D ambiguous. CDR1 is LGHNA, CDR2 YSLEER, per germline. V was cut by 6 bases and J by 1 base, with 9 bases left in between. The CDR3 is made up of 14 amino acids. CDR3 nucleotides: TGCGCCAGCAGATGGTCAGGGAACACCGGGGAGCTGTTTTTT. It codes for CASRWSGNTGELFF.

V is TRBV5-6 and J is TRBJ2-7; D possibly corresponds to TRBD2 (6 bases). The CDR3 consists of 12 residues. Germline CDR1 and CDR2: SGHDT and YYEEEE. V was clipped by 4 bases and J by 4 bases, with 9 bases between them. As DNA, the CDR3 is TGTGCCAGCAGCCGGAGGGATTACGAGCAGTACTTC. This encodes CASSRRDYEQYF.

The V gene is TRBV6-5, the J gene TRBJ2-2; 8 nucleotides match TRBD1. CDR1 MNHEY and CDR2 SVGAGI come from the germline V gene. CDR3 length equals 15 residues. V lost 0 bases to trimming and J lost 7 bases; unmatched junction nucleotides: 4. The CDR3 coding sequence is TGTGCCAGCAGTTACTCGTGGACAGGGTTCGGGGAGCTGTTTTTT. Protein: CASSYSWTGFGELFF.

A word on this clone: The same CDR3 can be traced to other DNA sequences in this sample. In nucleotides, the CDR3 is TGCGCCAGCAGCTTAGCGGGCACAGATACGCAGTATTTT. Its translation: CASSLAGTDTQYF. The chain links TRBV5-1 to TRBJ2-3, with TRBD2 as a possible D gene (5 bases). The CDR3 spans 13 residues. Trimming removed 2 bases at V and 1 base at J, with 5 bases between. The germline V gene has CDR1 SGHRS and CDR2 YFSETQ.

The chain has TRBV2 and TRBJ2-2; the match to TRBD2 covers 8 bases. Looked up from germline, CDR1 is SNHLY and CDR2 is FYNNEI. The CDR3 contains 15 residues. V shed 5 bases and J 6 bases; nucleotides not matched to a gene: 8. The CDR3 sequence is CASSLIGGAAGELFF. In nucleotides, the CDR3 is TGTGCCAGCAGTTTAATCGGGGGGGCGGCCGGGGAGCTGTTTTTT.

This chain links TRBV6-5 with TRBJ1-1; TRBD1 agrees at 10 bases. V dropped 2 bases and J dropped 6; count of bases not matched to a gene: 6. This CDR3 region has 15 residues. Germline CDR1 reads MNHEY; CDR2 reads SVGAGI. This CDR3 is CASSYPGQGLAEAFF. CDR3 sequence (DNA): TGTGCCAGCAGTTACCCGGGACAGGGGTTGGCTGAAGCTTTCTTT.

The V gene is TRBV5-1, the J gene TRBJ1-2, with D tentatively TRBD1 (5 bases). The CDR3 is 15 residues long. V was clipped by 2 bases and J by 4 bases, with 15 bases between them. Germline CDR1 and CDR2: SGHRS and YFSETQ. The CDR3 DNA reads as TGCGCCAGCAGCTTTCTTGGAGGGGATGGCTATGGCTACACCTTC. It specifies CASSFLGGDGYGYTF.

The gene calls are TRBV19 and TRBJ2-5; 12 bases match TRBD1. The CDR3 is 15 residues long. The V gene's germline CDR1 is LNHDA and CDR2 SQIVND (reference sequence). The V segment lost 3 bases and the J segment 6 bases; nucleotides outside the gene matches: 5. CDR3 loop: CASSIWGQGAKTQYF. The DNA for the CDR3 is TGTGCCAGTAGTATTTGGGGACAGGGGGCGAAGACCCAGTACTTC.

The genes are TRBV14 and TRBJ2-5, with D tentatively TRBD2 (6 bases). The V gene lost 4 bases and the J gene lost 0 bases, with 12 bases spanning the gap. The germline CDR1 and CDR2 sequences are SGHDN and FVKESK. The CDR3 covers 15 residues. CDR3 nucleotide sequence: TGTGCCAGCAGCCTGACTAGTTGGGACCAAGAGACCCAGTACTTC. It yields the protein CASSLTSWDQETQYF.

The V gene is TRBV10-1, the J gene TRBJ2-7, with TRBD2 identical over 8 bases. V dropped 5 bases and J dropped 1; count of bases not matched to a gene: 7. This CDR3 has 15 amino acids. Germline V CDR1 and CDR2: WNHNN, SYGVQD (reference sequence). In DNA, the CDR3 is TGCGCCAGCAGTAAAGGCGGGGGGTTGTCCTACGAGCAGTACTTC. Translation gives CASSKGGGLSYEQYF.

V is TRBV5-1 and J is TRBJ2-5, with D possibly matching TRBD2 (5 bases). The CDR3 has 15 residues. The germline V gene has CDR1 SGHRS and CDR2 YFSETQ. Trimming stripped 0 bases from V and 5 bases from J, with 14 bases between. In nucleotides, the CDR3 is TGCGCCAGCAGCTTGGATACGGGGAGAGTGGAGACCCAGTACTTC. It translates to CASSLDTGRVETQYF.

The chain joins TRBV5-6 to TRBJ1-4, with 8 bases fitting TRBD1. V shed 4 bases, J shed 8 bases, and the junction held 7 bases outside the gene matches. This CDR3 region has 14 residues. Germline loops: CDR1 SGHDT, CDR2 YYEEEE. CDR3 bases: TGTGCCAGCAGCAAGGTAGGACAGGGCGAAAAACTGTTTTTT. This gives the protein CASSKVGQGEKLFF.

Here the CDR3 DNA reads TGTGCCAGCAGCGTTAGCGGGGCATCTCAAGCTTTCTTT. This gives the protein CASSVSGASQAFF. The chain is built from TRBV11-3 and TRBJ1-1, with D tentatively TRBD1 (5 bases). The germline CDR1 and CDR2 sequences are SGHNT and YENEEA. This CDR3 has 13 residues. V gave up 5 bases and J gave up 9 bases, with 16 bases separating them. Full variable domain (missing parts from reference TRBV11-3 and TRBJ1-1): EAGVVQSPRYKIIEKKQPVAFWCNPISGHNTLYWYLQNLGQGPELLIRYENEEAVDDSQLPKDRFSAERLKGVDSTLKIQPAELGDSAVYLCASSVSGASQAFFGQGTRLTVV.